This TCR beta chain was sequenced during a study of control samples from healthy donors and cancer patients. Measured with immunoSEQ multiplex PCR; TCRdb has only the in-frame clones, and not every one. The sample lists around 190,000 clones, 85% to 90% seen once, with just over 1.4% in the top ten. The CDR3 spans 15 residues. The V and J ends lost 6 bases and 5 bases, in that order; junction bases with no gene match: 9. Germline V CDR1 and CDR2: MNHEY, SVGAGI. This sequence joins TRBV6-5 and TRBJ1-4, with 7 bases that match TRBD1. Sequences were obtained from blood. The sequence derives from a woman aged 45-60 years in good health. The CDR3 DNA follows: TGTGCCAGCAGGACGACAGGGTCGCCGAATGAAAAACTGTTTTTT. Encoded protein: CASRTTGSPNEKLFF.